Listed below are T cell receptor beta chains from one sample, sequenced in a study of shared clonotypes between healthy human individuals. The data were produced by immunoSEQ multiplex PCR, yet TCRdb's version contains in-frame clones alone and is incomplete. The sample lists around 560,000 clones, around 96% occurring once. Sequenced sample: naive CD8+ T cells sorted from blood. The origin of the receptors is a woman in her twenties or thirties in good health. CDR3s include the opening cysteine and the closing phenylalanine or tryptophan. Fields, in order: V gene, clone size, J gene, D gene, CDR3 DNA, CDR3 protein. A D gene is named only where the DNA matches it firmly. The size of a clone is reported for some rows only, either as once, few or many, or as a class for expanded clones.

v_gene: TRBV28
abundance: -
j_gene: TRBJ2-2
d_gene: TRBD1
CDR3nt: TGTGCCAGCAGTTTTCCTGGGACAGGGGGTGGGCGGGAGCTGTTTTTT
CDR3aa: CASSFPGTGGGRELFF

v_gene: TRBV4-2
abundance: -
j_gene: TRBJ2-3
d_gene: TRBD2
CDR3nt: TGTGCCAGCAGCACTAGCGGGAGTTGGGATACGCAGTATTTT
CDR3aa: CASSTSGSWDTQYF

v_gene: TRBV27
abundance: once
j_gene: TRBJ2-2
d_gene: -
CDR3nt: TGTGCCAGCAGTTTAGGAGGGGCCGGATGGACCGGGGAGCTGTTTTTT
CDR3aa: CASSLGGAGWTGELFF

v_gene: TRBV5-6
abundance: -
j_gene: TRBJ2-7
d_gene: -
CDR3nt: TGTGCCAGCAGCGTCCCTTCGGGAGCTTGGGCCTACGAGCAGTACTTC
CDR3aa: CASSVPSGAWAYEQYF

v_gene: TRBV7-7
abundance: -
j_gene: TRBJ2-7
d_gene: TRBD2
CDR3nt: TGTGCCAGCAGCCAAGGACTAGCTGGACCCTACGAGCAGTACTTC
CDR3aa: CASSQGLAGPYEQYF

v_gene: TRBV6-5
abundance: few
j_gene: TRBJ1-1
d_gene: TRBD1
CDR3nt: TGTGCCAGCAGTGGGACAGGGGGTAACACTGAAGCTTTCTTT
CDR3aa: CASSGTGGNTEAFF

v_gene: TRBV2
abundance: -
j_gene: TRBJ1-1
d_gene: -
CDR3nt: TGTGCCAGCAGTACAGGGTTTAGTACTGAAGCTTTCTTT
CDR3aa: CASSTGFSTEAFF

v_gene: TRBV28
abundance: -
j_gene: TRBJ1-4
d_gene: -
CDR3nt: TGTGCCAGCCGGGGTCCCTCTGATGAAAAACTGTTTTTT
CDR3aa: CASRGPSDEKLFF

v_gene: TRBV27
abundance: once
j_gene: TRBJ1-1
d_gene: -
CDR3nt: TGTGCCAGCAGTTTAGCCAGTAGAACAGGTGAAGCTTTCTTT
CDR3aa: CASSLASRTGEAFF

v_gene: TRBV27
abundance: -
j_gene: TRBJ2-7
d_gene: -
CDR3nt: TGTGCCAGCAGTTTATCATCGGGCGAATACGAGCAGTACTTC
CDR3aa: CASSLSSGEYEQYF

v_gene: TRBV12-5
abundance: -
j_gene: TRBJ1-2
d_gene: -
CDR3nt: TGTGCTAGTGGTTTGGGTGGGAGTTCGGGTGATGGCTACACCTTC
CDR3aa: CASGLGGSSGDGYTF

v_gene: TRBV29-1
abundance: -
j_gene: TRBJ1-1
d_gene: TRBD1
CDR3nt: TGCAGCGTCCGGACAGGGCTGAACACTGAAGCTTTCTTT
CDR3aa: CSVRTGLNTEAFF

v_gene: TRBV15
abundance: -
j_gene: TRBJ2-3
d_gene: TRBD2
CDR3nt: TGTGCCACCGGGGGGACTAACACAGATACGCAGTATTTT
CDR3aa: CATGGTNTDTQYF

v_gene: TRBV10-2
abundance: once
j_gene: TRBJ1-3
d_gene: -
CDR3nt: TGCGCCAGCAGTGAGCGGGGACTAGGAAACACCATATATTTT
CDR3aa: CASSERGLGNTIYF

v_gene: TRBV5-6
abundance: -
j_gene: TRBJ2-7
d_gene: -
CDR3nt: TGTGCCAGCAGCTTGGACAGCGGTACCTACGAGCAGTACTTC
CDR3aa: CASSLDSGTYEQYF

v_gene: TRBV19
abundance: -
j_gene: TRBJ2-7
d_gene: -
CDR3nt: TGTGCCAGTAGTATCCGTAGGGAGCCGCGGACTACACCCTACGAGCAGTACTTC
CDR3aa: CASSIRREPRTTPYEQYF

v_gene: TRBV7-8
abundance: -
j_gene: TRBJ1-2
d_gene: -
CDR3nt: TGTGCCAGCAGCGGGGGGGCAGGGGTCTATGGCTACACCTTC
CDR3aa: CASSGGAGVYGYTF

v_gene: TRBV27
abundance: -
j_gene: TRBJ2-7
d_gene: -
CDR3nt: TGTGCCAGCAGTTCGAGGCCATGGGGCGTCGACGAGCAGTACTTC
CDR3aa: CASSSRPWGVDEQYF

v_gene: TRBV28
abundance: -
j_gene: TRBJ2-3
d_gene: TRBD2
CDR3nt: TGTGCCAGCACCAGAAGGGAACTAGCGGGGAAGGGGGACACAGATACGCAGTATTTT
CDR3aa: CASTRRELAGKGDTDTQYF

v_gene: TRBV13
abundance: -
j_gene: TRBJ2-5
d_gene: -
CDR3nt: TGTGCCAGCAGCTTGGGCGCACAAGAGACCCAGTACTTC
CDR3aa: CASSLGAQETQYF

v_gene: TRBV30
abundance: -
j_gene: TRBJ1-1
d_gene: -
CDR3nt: TGTGCCTGGAACTTCGAGGGACACTTGAACACTGAAGCTTTCTTT
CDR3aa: CAWNFEGHLNTEAFF

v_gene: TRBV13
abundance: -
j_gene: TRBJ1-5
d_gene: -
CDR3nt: TGTGCCAGCAGCTTAGGGGGACTCATTAATCAGCCCCAGCATTTT
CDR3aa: CASSLGGLINQPQHF